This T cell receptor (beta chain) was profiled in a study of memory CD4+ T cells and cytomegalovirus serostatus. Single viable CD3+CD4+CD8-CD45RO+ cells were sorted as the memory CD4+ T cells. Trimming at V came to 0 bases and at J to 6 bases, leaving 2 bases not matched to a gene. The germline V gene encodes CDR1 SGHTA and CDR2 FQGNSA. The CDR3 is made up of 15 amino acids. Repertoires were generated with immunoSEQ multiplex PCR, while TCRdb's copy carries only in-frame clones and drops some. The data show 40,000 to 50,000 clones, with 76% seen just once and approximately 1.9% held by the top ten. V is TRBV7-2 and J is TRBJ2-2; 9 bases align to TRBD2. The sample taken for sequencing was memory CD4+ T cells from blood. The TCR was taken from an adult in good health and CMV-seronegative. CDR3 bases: TGTGCCAGCAGCTTAGCGGGGACTAGCCCCGGGGAGCTGTTTTTT. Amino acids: CASSLAGTSPGELFF.